The TCR beta chain under discussion was sequenced for a study of shared clonotypes between healthy human individuals. Study-level results: Measured sharing among donors was expected to vary with sequencing depth.

Trimming pared 4 bases from V and 1 base from J, leaving 12 bases between. Germline CDR1 is KGHSH and CDR2 is LQKENI. The length of the CDR3 is 15 residues. Comments on this clone: Its target is not known.

Sequenced by immunoSEQ multiplex PCR; TCRdb stores in-frame clones only, minus some. The sample contains a few hundred thousand clones, roughly four fifths of which appear only once. The chain joins TRBV18 to TRBJ2-3, with TRBD2 as a possible D gene (5 bases). Sequences were obtained from PBMCs. The sequence was collected from a woman between 40 and 50 years old in good health. Some clones in this sample may be carry-over from other donors' samples. In DNA form, the CDR3 reads TGTGCCAGCTCACTGCCGGGGTTGGGCACAGATACGCAGTATTTT. It translates to CASSLPGLGTDTQYF.